A selection of T cell receptor beta chains follows, all from one sample in a study of blood T cell repertoires in COVID-19. Libraries were prepared by immunoSEQ multiplex PCR; TCRdb keeps only in-frame clonotypes and omits some of them. The top ten hold about 15% of the sample, which has about 60,000 clones, approximately 85% seen once. The sequenced sample consisted of peripheral blood. These receptors all come from a human donor in a cohort sampled during active COVID-19. CDR3s include the opening cysteine and the closing phenylalanine or tryptophan. The order of the fields is CDR3 protein, CDR3 DNA, V gene, J gene, D gene, clone size. The D gene is left open where the match is weak. The size of a clone is reported for some rows only, either as once, few or many, or as a class for expanded clones.

CDR3aa: CASSEVRQEDQPQHF
CDR3nt: TGTGCCAGCAGTGAGGTCCGGCAGGAGGATCAGCCCCAGCATTTT
v_gene: TRBV6-1
j_gene: TRBJ1-5
d_gene: -
abundance: -

CDR3aa: CASSLRRQGLNEKLFF
CDR3nt: TGTGCCAGCAGCTTACGGAGGCAGGGGCTCAATGAAAAACTGTTTTTT
v_gene: TRBV7-2
j_gene: TRBJ1-4
d_gene: -
abundance: -

CDR3aa: CASSPSGGRGQPQHF
CDR3nt: TGTGCCAGCAGCCCCAGCGGGGGGCGGGGTCAGCCCCAGCATTTT
v_gene: TRBV7-9
j_gene: TRBJ1-5
d_gene: -
abundance: few

CDR3aa: CASSVWSYEQYF
CDR3nt: TGTGCCAGCAGTGTATGGAGCTACGAGCAGTACTTC
v_gene: TRBV2
j_gene: TRBJ2-7
d_gene: -
abundance: -

CDR3aa: CASSYRQGEGPRTQYF
CDR3nt: TGCGCCAGCAGCTACCGACAGGGGGAGGGCCCCCGTACGCAGTATTTT
v_gene: TRBV5-1
j_gene: TRBJ2-3
d_gene: TRBD1
abundance: -

CDR3aa: CSVRSSGETQYF
CDR3nt: TGCAGCGTCCGGAGCTCCGGAGAGACCCAGTACTTC
v_gene: TRBV29-1
j_gene: TRBJ2-5
d_gene: -
abundance: -

CDR3aa: CASSLGTGYYGYTF
CDR3nt: TGCGCCAGCAGCTTGGGGACAGGGTACTATGGCTACACCTTC
v_gene: TRBV5-1
j_gene: TRBJ1-2
d_gene: TRBD1
abundance: -

CDR3aa: CASSHREGTGELFF
CDR3nt: TGCGCCAGCAGCCATCGGGAAGGGACCGGGGAGCTGTTTTTT
v_gene: TRBV4-1
j_gene: TRBJ2-2
d_gene: -
abundance: few

CDR3aa: CASSLRPRQGSYGYTF
CDR3nt: TGTGCCAGCAGCTTGAGGCCCCGACAGGGATCCTATGGCTACACCTTC
v_gene: TRBV5-6
j_gene: TRBJ1-2
d_gene: TRBD1
abundance: -

CDR3aa: CASSLGGDATEAFF
CDR3nt: TGTGCCAGCAGCTTAGGGGGGGACGCCACTGAAGCTTTCTTT
v_gene: TRBV7-2
j_gene: TRBJ1-1
d_gene: -
abundance: -

CDR3aa: CASSRRDRGGTSYGYTF
CDR3nt: TGTGCCAGCAGCCGCCGGGACAGGGGAGGGACTAGCTATGGCTACACCTTC
v_gene: TRBV6-2/TRBV6-3
j_gene: TRBJ1-2
d_gene: TRBD1
abundance: -

CDR3aa: CASRYRDRGINEQFF
CDR3nt: TGTGCCAGCAGATACCGGGACAGGGGGATAAATGAGCAGTTCTTC
v_gene: TRBV27
j_gene: TRBJ2-1
d_gene: TRBD1
abundance: -

CDR3aa: CAGGEGYEQFF
CDR3nt: TGTGCCGGAGGGGAGGGGTATGAGCAGTTCTTC
v_gene: TRBV6-5
j_gene: TRBJ2-1
d_gene: TRBD2
abundance: -

CDR3aa: CASSPDFTGELFF
CDR3nt: TGCGCCAGCAGCCCAGACTTCACCGGGGAGCTGTTTTTT
v_gene: TRBV5-1
j_gene: TRBJ2-2
d_gene: -
abundance: -

CDR3aa: CASPPPGLTDTQYF
CDR3nt: TGTGCCAGCCCGCCCCCCGGACTGACAGATACGCAGTATTTT
v_gene: TRBV28
j_gene: TRBJ2-3
d_gene: -
abundance: -

CDR3aa: CASSPSSGGPYNEQFF
CDR3nt: TGTGCCAGCAGTCCCAGTAGCGGGGGGCCCTACAATGAGCAGTTCTTC
v_gene: TRBV6-2/TRBV6-3
j_gene: TRBJ2-1
d_gene: TRBD2
abundance: -

CDR3aa: CASSWMGASQPQHF
CDR3nt: TGTGCCAGCAGCTGGATGGGGGCAAGTCAGCCCCAGCATTTT
v_gene: TRBV5-8
j_gene: TRBJ1-5
d_gene: -
abundance: once

CDR3aa: CASRKQGANTEAFF
CDR3nt: TGTGCCAGCAGAAAACAGGGGGCGAACACTGAAGCTTTCTTT
v_gene: TRBV13
j_gene: TRBJ1-1
d_gene: TRBD1
abundance: -

CDR3aa: CASSAQQGSLEQYF
CDR3nt: TGTGCCAGCAGCGCACAACAGGGTAGTCTCGAGCAGTACTTC
v_gene: TRBV7-9
j_gene: TRBJ2-7
d_gene: -
abundance: -